The source of this T cell receptor (beta chain) is a study of cytomegalovirus exposure and HLA in healthy donors. At the level of the study: Researchers previously reported finding fewer than 120 million unique TCR beta sequences from around 200 million T cells. Study results and caveats: According to the study, roughly 160 TCR beta chains were cytomegalovirus-associated. Reportedly, TCR beta sequences accurately predicted HLA-A and HLA-B alleles in most subjects.

A word on this clone: Its antigen remains unidentified.

The CDR3 has 14 residues. V lost 0 bases and J 8 bases, leaving 12 bases between the germline ends. Looked up from germline, CDR1 is SGHRS and CDR2 is YFSETQ. In the PCR, 60 Vbeta and 13 Jbeta primers were used. Assay used: immunoSEQ multiplex PCR; TCRdb lists only in-frame clones, some missing. The sample gives about 78,000 clones, 80% of which show up once; roughly 32% is in the top ten. Unrecorded immune exposures were likely, despite nominal health at sampling. This sequence joins TRBV5-1 and TRBJ2-1, with D uncertain. The sample comprised PBMCs. This TCR was sampled from a man over 45 in good health and CMV-seropositive. The CDR3 region has the DNA TGCGCCAGCAGCTTGGAAGCCACCCCCCATGAGCAGTTCTTC. It specifies CASSLEATPHEQFF.